The 22 T cell receptor beta chains in this list originate from one sample, sequenced in a study of T cells in Graves' hyperthyroidism and ophthalmopathy. Amplification of TCR beta CDR3 regions used RNA as the template. The HTBI primer set served for first-round RT-PCR of the TCR CDR3. MiXCR, applied by TCRdb to the multiplex PCR reads, yields one record per CDR3 protein. The sample yields around 690,000 distinct CDR3 sequences, roughly 17% seen once. Input material: blood. The receptor set was obtained from a man between 50 and 59 years old with Graves' hyperthyroidism.

The genes are TRBV28 and TRBJ1-2; the match to TRBD1 covers 8 bases. This CDR3 is 14 amino acids long. The J segment lost 8 bases and the V segment lost 2 bases, leaving 7 bases of the junction unmatched. Per germline, CDR1 MDHEN and CDR2 SYDVKM. CDR3: CASSLIQGAPGYTF. The CDR3 DNA follows: TGTGCCAGCAGTTTAATTCAGGGGGCGCCGGGCTACACCTTC.

This clonotype was counted ten times or more. The CDR3 sequence is CASSAGWGEKLFF. The CDR3 bases are TGTGCCAGCAGTGCAGGGTGGGGAGAAAAACTGTTTTTT. V usage is TRBV6-1 and J usage is TRBJ1-4; a weak D match, TRBD1 (5 bases). CDR1 and CDR2 from the germline V gene are MNHNS and SASEGT. The CDR3 consists of 13 residues. The V end lost 4 bases, the J end lost 8 bases, and 11 bases lay between the germline ends.

This clonotype was observed a few times. V is TRBV7-2 and J is TRBJ2-3; D may correspond to TRBD1 or TRBD2 (5 bases each). The V gene's germline CDR1 is SGHTA and CDR2 FQGNSA. There are 16 residues in the CDR3. V was clipped by 4 bases and J by 3 bases, with 17 bases between them. The CDR3 coding sequence is TGTGCCAGCAGCTCGTCCGGGACGGCAGGGACAGATACGCAGTATTTT. This encodes CASSSSGTAGTDTQYF. Full variable domain (outside the CDR3, taken from reference TRBV7-2 and TRBJ2-3): GAGVSQSPSNKVTEKGKDVELRCDPISGHTALYWYRQSLGQGLEFLIYFQGNSAPDKSGLPSDRFSAERTGGSVSTLTIQRTQQEDSAVYLCASSSSGTAGTDTQYFGPGTRLTVL.

This clonotype showed up many times. This chain links TRBV28 with TRBJ2-2; D is unresolved. This CDR3 comprises 14 residues. With 2 bases removed from V and 1 base from J, the gap between germline ends came to 5 bases. Germline V lookup: CDR1 MDHEN, CDR2 SYDVKM. DNA of the CDR3: TGTGCCAGCAGTTTAAGCCGGAACACCGGGGAGCTGTTTTTT. It codes for CASSLSRNTGELFF.

J is TRBJ2-7 and V is TRBV2; D unresolved. Germline CDR1 reads SNHLY; CDR2 reads FYNNEI. The CDR3 runs to 14 residues. V lost 4 bases, J lost 2 bases, and 12 bases lay in between. CDR3 amino acids: CASSASSWAYEQYF. CDR3 bases: TGTGCCAGCAGTGCCAGCAGTTGGGCCTACGAGCAGTACTTC.

For this clonotype: A read error is possible here, since a much larger clone lies one base away. This sequence joins TRBV13 and TRBJ2-1; possible D gene TRBD2, 6 bases. The germline CDR1 and CDR2 sequences are PRHDT and FYEKMQ (reference sequence). V gave up 5 bases and J gave up 6 bases, with 20 bases separating them. The CDR3 runs 16 residues. The CDR3 DNA follows: TGTGCCAGCAGCGAAACACTAGCCGGAGGGCGCAATGAGCAGTTCTTC. Amino acids: CASSETLAGGRNEQFF.

This chain links TRBV28 with TRBJ2-5, with 9 bases fitting TRBD1. This CDR3 region has 17 residues. V dropped 3 bases and J dropped 2; count of bases not matched to a gene: 10. The germline V gene has CDR1 MDHEN and CDR2 SYDVKM. The CDR3 DNA reads as TGTGCCAGCAGTTTCGGGACAGGGCGGGTTTGGCAAGAGACCCAGTACTTC. Protein product: CASSFGTGRVWQETQYF.

This clonotype was recorded at least ten times. At one boundary the junction diverges from the germline segment, which might be a read error. This chain uses TRBV11-2 with TRBJ2-7, with 7 bases aligning to TRBD2. Germline CDR1 SGHAT, CDR2 FQNNGV. The length of the CDR3 is 14 residues. CDR3 protein: CASSLGLGSYEQYF. CDR3 sequence (DNA): TGTGCCAGCAGTTTAGGACTAGGAAGCTACGAGCAGTACTTC. Supplemented by reference TRBV11-2 and TRBJ2-7, the full variable domain reads EAGVAQSPRYKIIEKRQSVAFWCNPISGHATLYWYQQILGQGPKLLIQFQNNGVVDDSQLPKDRFSAERLKGVDSTLKIQPAKLEDSAVYLCASSLGLGSYEQYFGPGTRLTVT.

The DNA for the CDR3 is TGTGCCAGCAGCTTAGAAGCGGCGGACATTGCCTACAATGAGCAGTTCTTC. Translating it yields CASSLEAADIAYNEQFF. This sequence joins TRBV11-2 and TRBJ2-1; D may be TRBD1 or TRBD2 (5 bases each). The CDR3 contains 17 residues. V was shortened by 0 bases and J by 2 bases, with 14 bases between the two germline ends. CDR1 and CDR2 (germline): SGHAT, FQNNGV.

Ten or more counts support this clonotype. The chain uses TRBV2 and TRBJ2-2; D is undetermined. The germline V and J ends were trimmed by 2 bases and 1 base, with 5 bases remaining between them. The CDR3 is made up of 14 amino acids. CDR1 is SNHLY, CDR2 FYNNEI, per germline. The CDR3 region is CASSEPGNTGELFF. Here the CDR3 DNA reads TGTGCCAGCAGTGAACCAGGGAACACCGGGGAGCTGTTTTTT.

The sample holds many counts of this clonotype. The chain is built from TRBV20-1 and TRBJ2-3; no clear D gene. V lost 6 bases and J lost 5, with 9 bases in between. The CDR3 is 11 amino acids. The germline gives CDR1 DFQATT, CDR2 SNEGSKA (reference sequence). The CDR3 region has the DNA TGCAGTGCATACGGCAGAGATACGCAGTATTTT. The encoded protein is CSAYGRDTQYF.

This clonotype was detected ten times or more. The gene calls are TRBV6-1 and TRBJ1-6; 11 bases align to TRBD1. Trimming at V came to 6 bases and at J to 5 bases, leaving 6 bases not matched to a gene. The CDR3 totals 16 residues. Germline V lookup: CDR1 MNHNS, CDR2 SASEGT. The CDR3 sequence: CASRSGQGDDNSPLHF. In DNA form, the CDR3 reads TGTGCCAGCAGATCGGGACAGGGGGACGATAATTCACCCCTCCACTTT.

The sample holds many counts of this clonotype. The J gene is TRBJ2-1, the V gene TRBV20-1; the D is unclear. The germline V gene has CDR1 DFQATT and CDR2 SNEGSKA (reference sequence). Trimming removed 0 bases at V and 10 bases at J, with 16 bases between. The CDR3 sequence is 14 residues long. The CDR3 reads CSARDFYGNREQFF. The CDR3 DNA reads TGCAGTGCTAGAGATTTTTACGGCAATCGGGAGCAGTTCTTC.

The V and J genes are TRBV10-3 and TRBJ2-3, with D unresolved. This CDR3 contains 14 residues. V was cut by 5 bases and J by 3 bases, with 12 bases left in between. CDR1 is ENHRY and CDR2 is SYGVKD in the germline V gene. The CDR3 region is CAISTGFQTDTQYF. The CDR3 DNA sequence: TGTGCCATCAGTACTGGGTTTCAGACAGATACGCAGTATTTT.

Regarding this clonotype: The conserved phenylalanine or tryptophan is not found at the CDR3 terminus, so this likely reflects a read error. The limits of the CDR3 on the DNA are not certain, so only TCRdb's listed CDR3 is given. This chain joins TRBV7-9 and TRBJ1-2; TRBD1, the table's D call, lacks a check against the DNA. Germline V lookup: CDR1 SEHNR, CDR2 FQNEAQ (reference sequence). The CDR3 has 14 residues if both end residues are counted. CDR3 protein: CASSAGQGNYGFTV.

This clonotype was detected a few times. The rearrangement uses TRBV7-6 and TRBJ1-2; a weak D match, TRBD1 (5 bases). The germline V gene has CDR1 SGHVS and CDR2 FNYEAQ. Trimming left V 1 base short and J 6 bases short, with 27 bases between. CDR3 size: 19 residues. In nucleotides, the CDR3 is TGTGCCAGCAGCTTAGTACCCAGGGATAAATGGCCCCTCTTCGATGGCTACACCTTC. Translation: CASSLVPRDKWPLFDGYTF.

The table lists this clonotype with many counts. The chain carries TRBV12-3 or TRBV12-4 and TRBJ2-7; D possibly corresponds to TRBD2 (6 bases). Deletions cut 4 bases from V and 2 bases from J, with 18 bases between. This CDR3 region has 16 residues. For the CDR3, the DNA is TGTGCCAGCAGTTCCTCGCGGGATCCTGGGGCCTACGAGCAGTACTTC. This gives the protein CASSSSRDPGAYEQYF.

The table lists this clonotype with many counts. This sequence joins TRBV9 and TRBJ2-3, with D hard to call. Germline V gene sequence: CDR1 SGDLS, CDR2 YYNGEE. The CDR3 is 14 amino acids. Trimming pared 3 bases from V and 2 bases from J, leaving 10 bases between. The CDR3 loop is CASSASRLTDTQYF. CDR3 bases: TGTGCCAGCAGCGCCTCCCGGCTCACAGATACGCAGTATTTT.

This clonotype was recorded many times. This chain links TRBV18 with TRBJ1-1; 7 bases align to TRBD1. This CDR3 has 13 residues. Germline V gene sequence: CDR1 KGHSH, CDR2 LQKENI. V lost 8 bases, J lost 0 bases, and 3 bases stayed unmatched. The CDR3 coding sequence is TGTGCCAGCGTGGGACAGATGAACACTGAAGCTTTCTTT. It codes for CASVGQMNTEAFF.

In its sample, this clonotype was seen a few times. The V call is TRBV6-1, the J call TRBJ1-2; D possibly corresponds to TRBD1 (5 bases). Per germline, CDR1 MNHNS and CDR2 SASEGT. The CDR3 has 12 residues. V lost 6 bases and J 4 bases, leaving 9 bases between the germline ends. The CDR3 coding sequence is TGTGCCAGCAGGGGGGTTTTCTATGGCTACACCTTC. Translating it yields CASRGVFYGYTF.

The rearrangement joins TRBV2 to TRBJ1-2; 8 nucleotides align to TRBD1. Unmatched junction bases numbered 10, after V lost 6 bases and J lost 7 bases. Per germline, CDR1 SNHLY and CDR2 FYNNEI. The CDR3 sequence is 14 residues long. The CDR3 protein is CASRDRGGASGYTF. DNA of the CDR3: TGTGCCAGCAGAGACAGGGGAGGAGCAAGTGGCTACACCTTC.

This clonotype was detected many times. This chain links TRBV20-1 with TRBJ2-1, with TRBD2 as a possible D gene (7 bases). In germline, CDR1 is DFQATT, CDR2 SNEGSKA (reference sequence). The ends were cut back, 5 bases at V and 0 bases at J, with 11 bases in the middle. This CDR3 contains 14 residues. The CDR3 sequence is CSAGRGSSYNEQFF. CDR3 DNA sequence: TGCAGTGCTGGGAGGGGGAGCTCCTACAATGAGCAGTTCTTC.